This record covers a single TCR beta chain. The CDR3 has 15 amino acids. Germline assignment: CDR1 SGHVS and CDR2 FQNEAQ. V was clipped by 1 base and J by 8 bases, with 15 bases between them. Specified time point: pre-reinfection, 55 to 20 weeks before reinfection detection. The sorted cells went straight to TCR sequencing with no prior in vitro expansion. At all three reinfection time points, viable CD3+ CD8+ CD45RO- cells from two donors served as controls. The entry originates in a study of memory CD8 T cells in hepatitis C reinfection. Study context: A positive HCV RNA test after two negatives ≥60 days apart defined reinfection. Pre-reinfection samples were taken 55 to 20 weeks before detection.

Measured with immunoSEQ multiplex PCR; TCRdb has only the in-frame clones, and not every one. The table lists approximately 50,000 clones, roughly 90% of them singletons. This sequence joins TRBV7-8 and TRBJ1-5; D is unclear. Sequenced sample: naive CD8+ T cells sorted from blood. The TCR sequence derives from a man in his late teens or twenties with hepatitis C virus infection. In DNA, the CDR3 is TGTGCCAGCAGCTTAGGGTGGTCGATTCAGAAGCCCCAGCATTTT. Encoded protein: CASSLGWSIQKPQHF.